The clone carrying this T cell receptor beta chain was observed at least ten times. Its target is not known. One end of the junction does not line up with germline, which may come from a read error. This sample is drawn from a study of regulatory T cells in long-lasting Graves disease. Background on the study: Under 3 months of antithyroid drugs had been taken by newly diagnosed Graves' patients.

Described time point: newly diagnosed GD, antithyroid drugs for less than 3 months. After RNA was extracted from PBMCs, the TCR library was made from it. The CDR3 totals 9 residues. Germline CDR1 SGHRS, CDR2 YFSETQ. Findings and limits, study-wide: Persistent disease was characterized by preferential usage of TRBV28, TRBJ1-2 and TRBJ2-5.

Libraries of TCR beta came from iRepertoire HTBI primers plus Arm-PCR of CDR3 regions. Each CDR3 protein gets one entry after TCRdb re-called the multiplex PCR reads with MiXCR. The repertoire has about 440,000 distinct CDR3 sequences, roughly 15% of them found once; the top ten carry about 10%. A further study also used this sample, focusing on T cells in Graves' hyperthyroidism and ophthalmopathy.

V is TRBV5-1 and J is TRBJ1-1, with unresolved D. This sequence originates from a woman in her thirties with Graves disease. The input for sequencing was peripheral blood mononuclear cells (PBMCs), taken at new diagnosis, from a patient treated with antithyroid drugs. This chain's CDR3 is CASSWRGYF. In nucleotides, the CDR3 is TGCGCCAGCAGCTGGAGAGGGTACTTT.